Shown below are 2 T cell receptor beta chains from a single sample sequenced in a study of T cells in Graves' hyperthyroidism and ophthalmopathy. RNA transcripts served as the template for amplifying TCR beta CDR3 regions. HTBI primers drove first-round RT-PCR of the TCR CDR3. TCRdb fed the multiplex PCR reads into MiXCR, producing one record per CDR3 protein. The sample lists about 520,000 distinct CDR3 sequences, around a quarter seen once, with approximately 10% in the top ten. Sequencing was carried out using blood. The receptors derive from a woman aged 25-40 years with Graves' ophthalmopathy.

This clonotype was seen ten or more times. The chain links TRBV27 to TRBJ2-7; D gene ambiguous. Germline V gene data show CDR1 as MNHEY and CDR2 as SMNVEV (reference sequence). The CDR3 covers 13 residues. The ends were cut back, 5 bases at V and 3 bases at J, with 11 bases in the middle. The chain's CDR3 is CASSPHLSYEQYF. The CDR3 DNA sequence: TGTGCCAGCAGTCCACATTTGAGCTACGAGCAGTACTTC.

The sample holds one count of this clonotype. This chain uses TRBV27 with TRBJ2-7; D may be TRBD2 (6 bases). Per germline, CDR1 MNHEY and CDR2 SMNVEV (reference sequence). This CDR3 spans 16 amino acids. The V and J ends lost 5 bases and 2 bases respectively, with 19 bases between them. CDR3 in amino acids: CASSNEPGRGAYEQYF. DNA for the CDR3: TGTGCCAGCAGTAACGAACCGGGACGCGGGGCCTACGAGCAGTACTTC.